These 21 T cell receptor beta chains share one sample of origin, sequenced in a study of a mutant IDH1 vaccine in newly diagnosed glioma. The time point: baseline, week 1 (first vaccination visit). Treatment of the sample: pre-vaccination baseline after standard-of-care therapy. Assay used: immunoSEQ multiplex PCR; TCRdb lists only in-frame clones, some missing. Among some 90,000 clones listed, 82% were seen once. The material was PBMCs, obtained from a glioma patient treated with radiotherapy, temozolomide or both. These receptors all stem from a man aged 35 to 55 with glioma. Some clones in this sample may be carry-over from other donors' samples.

This sequence joins TRBV9 and TRBJ2-3; TRBD2 is a possible D gene (6 bases). Between the trimmed V and J ends, which lost 2 bases and 0 bases, there was a span of 10 bases. Per the germline V gene, CDR1 is SGDLS and CDR2 is YYNGEE. The CDR3 runs to 15 residues. CDR3 loop: CASSVGTLSTDTQYF. The CDR3 region has the DNA TGTGCCAGCAGCGTCGGGACTCTAAGCACAGATACGCAGTATTTT.

This chain joins TRBV5-6 and TRBJ2-2; 12 bases align to TRBD2. J gave up 5 bases and V 4 bases, and 3 bases lay outside the gene matches. Per the germline V gene, CDR1 is SGHDT and CDR2 is YYEEEE. The CDR3 contains 15 residues. This CDR3 reads CASSPGLAGTGELFF. Written as DNA, the CDR3 is TGTGCCAGCAGCCCAGGACTAGCGGGGACCGGGGAGCTGTTTTTT.

This chain uses TRBV10-3 with TRBJ2-7; 10 bases map to TRBD1. Per germline, CDR1 ENHRY and CDR2 SYGVKD. J gave up 3 bases and V 3 bases, and 5 bases lay outside the gene matches. This CDR3 region has 15 residues. The CDR3 spells CAISDPGQGIYEQYF. CDR3 DNA: TGTGCCATCAGTGACCCGGGACAGGGGATCTACGAGCAGTACTTC.

V gene TRBV7-3 combines with J gene TRBJ1-6, with D possibly matching TRBD1 (5 bases). Germline assignment: CDR1 SGHTA and CDR2 FQGTGA. This CDR3 region has 17 residues. Trimming took off 2 bases at V and 4 bases at J, with 15 bases between the two ends. The CDR3 DNA is TGTGCCAGCAGCTTACGGGGAGGAGGGGCTTATAATTCACCCCTCCACTTT. Translated: CASSLRGGGAYNSPLHF.

This sequence joins TRBV30 and TRBJ1-3; D gene uncertain. The germline gives CDR1 GTSNPN, CDR2 SVGIG (reference sequence). V lost 5 bases and J 0 bases, leaving 11 bases between the germline ends. This CDR3 comprises 14 residues. The DNA of the CDR3 is TGTGCCTGGGCAGACGAAAGCTCTGGAAACACCATATATTTT. Residues: CAWADESSGNTIYF.

The chain combines TRBV6-5 with TRBJ1-4; no reliable D call. Germline loops: CDR1 MNHEY, CDR2 SVGAGI. V was shortened by 4 bases and J by 10 bases, with 13 bases between the two germline ends. The CDR3 contains 13 residues. In DNA, the CDR3 is TGTGCCAGCAGTTCCCTGACTGTGGGAAAACTGTTTTTT. Translated: CASSSLTVGKLFF.

This clone turned up a few times. The chain recombines TRBV18 with TRBJ2-2; D is perhaps TRBD1 (6 bases). Trimming cost V 6 bases and J 4 bases, with 12 bases left between them. Germline V gene sequence: CDR1 KGHSH, CDR2 LQKENI. CDR3 length: 14 amino acids. For the CDR3, the DNA is TGTGCCAGCTCCCTAGACAGGCTCACCGGGGAGCTGTTTTTT. Its translation is CASSLDRLTGELFF.

The chain carries TRBV2 and TRBJ1-2; D is unclear. CDR3 length: 12 amino acids. The germline CDR1 and CDR2 sequences are SNHLY and FYNNEI. Trimming took 3 bases from V and 6 from J, leaving 8 bases between them. The CDR3 sequence is CASSDSGDGYTF. The CDR3 DNA reads as TGTGCCAGCAGTGATAGCGGAGATGGCTACACCTTC. Full variable domain (remainder filled in from reference TRBV2 and TRBJ1-2): EPEVTQTPSHQVTQMGQEVILRCVPISNHLYFYWYRQILGQKVEFLVSFYNNEISEKSEIFDDQFSVERPDGSNFTLKIRSTKLEDSAMYFCASSDSGDGYTFGSGTRLTVV.

V gene TRBV6-1 combines with J gene TRBJ2-7; 8 bases match TRBD2. Trimming at V came to 1 base and at J to 6 bases, leaving 2 bases not matched to a gene. From germline, CDR1 is MNHNS and CDR2 SASEGT. The CDR3 is 13 residues long. The CDR3 sequence: CASSEVRGAEQYF. DNA for the CDR3: TGTGCCAGCAGTGAAGTGCGGGGGGCCGAGCAGTACTTC.

This chain connects TRBV5-6 to TRBJ1-1, with a weak D call TRBD1 (6 bases). Trimming pared 5 bases from V and 1 base from J, leaving 12 bases between. CDR3 size: 14 residues. Germline CDR1 reads SGHDT; CDR2 reads YYEEEE. CDR3 residues: CASREGHWNTEAFF. The CDR3, as DNA: TGTGCCAGCAGGGAGGGACATTGGAACACTGAAGCTTTCTTT.

This clone was seen only once. The gene calls are TRBV19 and TRBJ1-1; 7 nucleotides align to TRBD1. With V trimmed by 5 bases and J by 6 bases, 9 bases remained unmatched. CDR1 is LNHDA, CDR2 SQIVND, per germline (reference sequence). This CDR3 comprises 14 residues. The CDR3 spells CASSPTKQGSEAFF. In DNA, the CDR3 is TGTGCCAGTAGTCCGACGAAACAGGGGTCTGAAGCTTTCTTT.

The J gene is TRBJ1-1, the V gene TRBV18; TRBD1 aligns across 8 bases. V lost 3 bases, J lost 0 bases, and 0 bases stayed unmatched. CDR1 and CDR2 (germline): KGHSH, LQKENI. There are 14 residues in the CDR3. This CDR3 reads CASSPDRVNTEAFF. CDR3 nucleotides: TGTGCCAGCTCACCGGACAGGGTGAACACTGAAGCTTTCTTT. Full variable domain (missing parts from reference TRBV18 and TRBJ1-1): NAGVMQNPRHLVRRRGQEARLRCSPMKGHSHVYWYRQLPEEGLKFMVYLQKENIIDESGMPKERFSAEFPKEGPSILRIQQVVRGDSAAYFCASSPDRVNTEAFFGQGTRLTVV.

The chain links TRBV5-6 to TRBJ1-3; D might be TRBD1 (6 bases). Germline loops: CDR1 SGHDT, CDR2 YYEEEE. There are 13 residues in the CDR3. V lost 7 bases and J 2 bases, leaving 10 bases between the germline ends. The CDR3 DNA is TGTGCCAGCCAGACAGGTACTGGAAACACCATATATTTT. Translation: CASQTGTGNTIYF.

This rearrangement joins TRBV4-2 to TRBJ1-2; D remains ambiguous. Germline V gene lookup returns CDR1 LGHNA and CDR2 YNFKEQ. This CDR3 is built from 15 residues. V lost 8 bases, J lost 4 bases, and 20 bases lay in between. The CDR3 reads CASAHSEDGFYGYTF. CDR3 nucleotide sequence: TGTGCCAGCGCTCACTCTGAGGACGGATTCTATGGCTACACCTTC.

This chain joins TRBV5-1 and TRBJ2-5; D may be TRBD2 (5 bases). V was clipped by 0 bases and J by 1 base, with 10 bases between them. The CDR3 has 15 residues. CDR1 SGHRS and CDR2 YFSETQ come from the germline V gene. CDR3 coding DNA: TGCGCCAGCAGCTTGGTTGGGGAGCCCCAAGAGACCCAGTACTTC. Residues: CASSLVGEPQETQYF. The full variable domain, in which reference TRBV5-1 and TRBJ2-5 provide the parts outside the CDR3, is KAGVTQTPRYLIKTRGQQVTLSCSPISGHRSVSWYQQTPGQGLQFLFEYFSETQRNKGNFPGRFSGRQFSNSRSEMNVSTLELGDSALYLCASSLVGEPQETQYFGPGTRLLVL.

In this sample, this clone turned up a few times. This sequence joins TRBV5-4 and TRBJ2-5; the match to TRBD1 covers 11 bases. This CDR3 contains 15 residues. Germline trimming cut 4 bases from V and 3 bases from J; bases unmatched to any gene: 5. CDR1 is SGHNT and CDR2 is YYREEE in the germline V gene (reference sequence). The CDR3 DNA sequence: TGTGCCAGCAGCCGGACAGGGGGCGGGGAAGAGACCCAGTACTTC. Amino acid sequence: CASSRTGGGEETQYF.

This clone was recorded a few times. The chain couples TRBV5-4 to TRBJ2-7; D gene unclear. Trimming shortened V by 0 bases and J by 0 bases, and 7 bases separated the two germline ends. The CDR3 runs 14 residues. The germline V gene encodes CDR1 SGHNT and CDR2 YYREEE (reference sequence). The CDR3 DNA is TGTGCCAGCAGCTTGGAACGTAGCTCCTACGAGCAGTACTTC. It specifies CASSLERSSYEQYF.

There are a few counts of this clone. This chain uses TRBV6-5 with TRBJ1-1; D is undetermined. Germline V lookup: CDR1 MNHEY, CDR2 SVGAGI. This CDR3 has 15 residues. Deletions cut 0 bases from V and 3 bases from J, with 11 bases between. The CDR3 sequence: CASSYSTRTDTEAFF. CDR3 coding DNA: TGTGCCAGCAGTTACTCGACACGGACGGACACTGAAGCTTTCTTT.

The rearrangement joins TRBV5-1 to TRBJ1-6; possible D gene TRBD1, 5 bases. Trimming removed 5 bases from V and 0 bases from J, with 15 bases in between. The CDR3 loop spans 17 amino acids. Germline V gene data show CDR1 as SGHRS and CDR2 as YFSETQ. In DNA form, the CDR3 reads TGCGCCAGCAGTTACTCGGGAGACAGCTCCTATAATTCACCCCTCCACTTT. Protein: CASSYSGDSSYNSPLHF.

This clone was picked up one time. The J gene is TRBJ2-2, the V gene TRBV27; TRBD1 aligns across 8 bases. Germline values: CDR1 MNHEY, CDR2 SMNVEV (reference sequence). The V segment lost 5 bases and the J segment 5 bases; nucleotides outside the gene matches: 10. The CDR3 spans 16 residues. CDR3 residues: CASSPTPRGHTGELFF. CDR3 nucleotide sequence: TGTGCCAGCAGTCCGACCCCCAGGGGGCATACCGGGGAGCTGTTTTTT.

The CDR3 is CAPPGRGLQETQYF. The CDR3 DNA is TGTGCCCCGCCCGGAAGGGGTTTACAAGAGACCCAGTACTTC. The chain couples TRBV30 to TRBJ2-5, with a tentative D call TRBD1 (5 bases). Germline lookup yields CDR1 GTSNPN and CDR2 SVGIG (reference sequence). V shed 8 bases and J shed 2 bases, with 18 bases lying between them. The CDR3 has 14 amino acids.